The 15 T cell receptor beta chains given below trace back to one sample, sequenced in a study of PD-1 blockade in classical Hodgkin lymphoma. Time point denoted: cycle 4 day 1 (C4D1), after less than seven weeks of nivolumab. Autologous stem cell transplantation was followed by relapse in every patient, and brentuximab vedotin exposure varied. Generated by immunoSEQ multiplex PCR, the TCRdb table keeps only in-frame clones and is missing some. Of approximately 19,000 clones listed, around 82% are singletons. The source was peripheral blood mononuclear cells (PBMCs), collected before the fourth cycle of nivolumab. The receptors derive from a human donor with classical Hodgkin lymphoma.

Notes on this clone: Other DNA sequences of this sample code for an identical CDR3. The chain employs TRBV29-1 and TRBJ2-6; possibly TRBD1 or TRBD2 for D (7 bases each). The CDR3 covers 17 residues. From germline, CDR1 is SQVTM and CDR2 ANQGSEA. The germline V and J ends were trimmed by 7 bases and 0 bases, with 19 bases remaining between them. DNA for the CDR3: TGCAGCGCTCAGGGGGGGCAGACCCCCTCTGGGGCCAACGTCCTGACTTTC. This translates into CSAQGGQTPSGANVLTF.

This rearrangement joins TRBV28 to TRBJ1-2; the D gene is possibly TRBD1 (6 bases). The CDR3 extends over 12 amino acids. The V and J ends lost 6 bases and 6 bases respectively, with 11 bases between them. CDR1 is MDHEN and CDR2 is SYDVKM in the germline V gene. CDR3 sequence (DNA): TGTGCCAGCAGCCAGGGGTCTCATGGCTACACCTTC. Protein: CASSQGSHGYTF.

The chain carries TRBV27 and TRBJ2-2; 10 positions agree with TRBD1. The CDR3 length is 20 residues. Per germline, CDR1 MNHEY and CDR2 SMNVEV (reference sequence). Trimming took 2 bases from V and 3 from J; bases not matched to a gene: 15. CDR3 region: CASSLREDRGGLSDTGELFF. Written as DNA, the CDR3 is TGTGCCAGCAGTTTACGTGAGGACAGGGGGGGTCTGTCGGACACCGGGGAGCTGTTTTTT.

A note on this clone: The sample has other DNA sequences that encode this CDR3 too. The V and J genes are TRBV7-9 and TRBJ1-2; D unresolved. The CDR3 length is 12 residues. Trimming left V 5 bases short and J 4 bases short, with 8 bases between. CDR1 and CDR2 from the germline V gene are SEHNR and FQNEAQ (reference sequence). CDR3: CASSLDTYGYTF. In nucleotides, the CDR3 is TGTGCCAGCAGCCTAGACACCTATGGCTACACCTTC.

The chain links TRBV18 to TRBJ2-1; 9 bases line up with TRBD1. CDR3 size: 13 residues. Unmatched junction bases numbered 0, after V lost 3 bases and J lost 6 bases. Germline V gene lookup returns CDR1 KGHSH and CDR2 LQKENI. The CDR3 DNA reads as TGTGCCAGCTCACCGGACAGGGGCAATGAGCAGTTCTTC. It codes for CASSPDRGNEQFF.

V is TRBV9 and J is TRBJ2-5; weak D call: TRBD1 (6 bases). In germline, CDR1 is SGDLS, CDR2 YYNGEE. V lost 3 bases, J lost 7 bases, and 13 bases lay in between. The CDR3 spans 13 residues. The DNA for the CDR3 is TGTGCCAGCAGCGCTGGACAGCTAGGGACCCAGTACTTC. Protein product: CASSAGQLGTQYF.

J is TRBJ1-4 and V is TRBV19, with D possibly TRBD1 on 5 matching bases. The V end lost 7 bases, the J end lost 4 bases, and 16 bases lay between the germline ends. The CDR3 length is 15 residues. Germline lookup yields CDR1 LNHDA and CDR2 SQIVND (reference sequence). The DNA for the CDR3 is TGTGCCAGTACAGAGACAGTCCTGGGTAATGAAAAACTGTTTTTT. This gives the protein CASTETVLGNEKLFF.

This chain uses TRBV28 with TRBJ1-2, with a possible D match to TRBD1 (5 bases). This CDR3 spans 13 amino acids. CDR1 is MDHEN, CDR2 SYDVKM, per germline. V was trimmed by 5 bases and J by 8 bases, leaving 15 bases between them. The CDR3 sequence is CASSIGGVEGYTF. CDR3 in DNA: TGTGCCAGCAGTATAGGAGGGGTTGAGGGCTACACCTTC.

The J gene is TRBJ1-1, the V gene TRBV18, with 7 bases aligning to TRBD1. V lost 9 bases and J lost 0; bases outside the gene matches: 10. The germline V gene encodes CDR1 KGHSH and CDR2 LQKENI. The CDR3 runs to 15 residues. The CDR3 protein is CASSVGTVMNTEAFF. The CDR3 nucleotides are TGTGCCAGTTCGGTTGGGACAGTCATGAACACTGAAGCTTTCTTT.

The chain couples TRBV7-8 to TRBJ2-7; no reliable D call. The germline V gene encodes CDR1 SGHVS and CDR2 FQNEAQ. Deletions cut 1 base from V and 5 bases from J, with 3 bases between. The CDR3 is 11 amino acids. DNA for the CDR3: TGTGCCAGCAGCTTAGTCAACGAGCAGTACGTC. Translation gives CASSLVNEQYV.

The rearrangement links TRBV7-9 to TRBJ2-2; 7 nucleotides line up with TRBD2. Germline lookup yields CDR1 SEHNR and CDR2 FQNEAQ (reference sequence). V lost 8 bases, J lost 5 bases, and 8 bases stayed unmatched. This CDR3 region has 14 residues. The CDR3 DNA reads TGTGCCAGCGGCAGACTAGCTCAAACCGGGGAGCTGTTTTTT. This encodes CASGRLAQTGELFF. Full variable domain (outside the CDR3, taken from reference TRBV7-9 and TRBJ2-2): DTGVSQNPRHKITKRGQNVTFRCDPISEHNRLYWYRQTLGQGPEFLTYFQNEAQLEKSRLLSDRFSAERPKGSFSTLEIQRTEQGDSAMYLCASGRLAQTGELFFGEGSRLTVL.

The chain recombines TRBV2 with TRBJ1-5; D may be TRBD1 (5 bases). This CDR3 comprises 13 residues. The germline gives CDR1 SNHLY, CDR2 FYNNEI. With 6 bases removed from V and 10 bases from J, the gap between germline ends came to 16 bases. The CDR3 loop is CASRESKGSPQHF. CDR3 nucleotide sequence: TGTGCCAGCAGGGAATCAAAGGGGTCACCCCAGCATTTT.

In DNA form, the CDR3 reads TGCGCCAGCAGCCTCAGCACAGATACGCAGTATTTT. Protein sequence: CASSLSTDTQYF. The rearrangement uses TRBV5-1 and TRBJ2-3, with D unresolved. Germline V gives CDR1 SGHRS, CDR2 YFSETQ. CDR3 size: 12 residues. Trimming removed 4 bases at V and 0 bases at J, with 3 bases between.

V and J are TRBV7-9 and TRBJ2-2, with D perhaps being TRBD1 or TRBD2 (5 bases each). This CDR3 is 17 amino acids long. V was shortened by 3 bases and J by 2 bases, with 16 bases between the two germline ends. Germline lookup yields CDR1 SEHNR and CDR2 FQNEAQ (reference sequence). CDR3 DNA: TGTGCCAGCAGCTTGGGACCTAGGGGCAGTAACACCGGGGAGCTGTTTTTT. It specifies CASSLGPRGSNTGELFF.

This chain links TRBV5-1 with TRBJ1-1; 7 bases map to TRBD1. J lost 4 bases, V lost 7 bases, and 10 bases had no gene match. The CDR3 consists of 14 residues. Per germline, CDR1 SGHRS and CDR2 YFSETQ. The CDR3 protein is CASGIRGDSTEAFF. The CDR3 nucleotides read TGCGCCAGCGGGATCAGGGGGGACAGCACTGAAGCTTTCTTT.